This TCR beta chain was retrieved from a study of blood T cell repertoires in COVID-19. In the original analysis: Counts of nucleated cells, estimated from reference gene primer amplification, were obtained. Here immunoSEQ multiplex PCR was the method, and the copy in TCRdb shows in-frame clones only, minus some. Clone size and the V and J calls come from that table; the DNA yielded D and trimming. The sample gives 350,000 to 450,000 clones, just over 90% of which show up once; roughly 0.9% is in the top ten. Participants reported their clinical history, and cohort assignment relied on those reports. The TCR sequence derives from a woman aged 35 to 49 who had been exposed to COVID-19. Sample: PBMCs or T cells enriched from blood (not recorded which).

The CDR3 DNA follows: TGTGCCTGGAGTGGGGGCAGTGAAGCTTTCTTT. Protein product: CAWSGGSEAFF. The chain couples TRBV30 to TRBJ1-1; tentative D call: TRBD1 (5 bases). Trimming pared 1 base from V and 7 bases from J, leaving 7 bases between. This CDR3 spans 11 amino acids. Germline V CDR1 and CDR2: GTSNPN, SVGIG (reference sequence).